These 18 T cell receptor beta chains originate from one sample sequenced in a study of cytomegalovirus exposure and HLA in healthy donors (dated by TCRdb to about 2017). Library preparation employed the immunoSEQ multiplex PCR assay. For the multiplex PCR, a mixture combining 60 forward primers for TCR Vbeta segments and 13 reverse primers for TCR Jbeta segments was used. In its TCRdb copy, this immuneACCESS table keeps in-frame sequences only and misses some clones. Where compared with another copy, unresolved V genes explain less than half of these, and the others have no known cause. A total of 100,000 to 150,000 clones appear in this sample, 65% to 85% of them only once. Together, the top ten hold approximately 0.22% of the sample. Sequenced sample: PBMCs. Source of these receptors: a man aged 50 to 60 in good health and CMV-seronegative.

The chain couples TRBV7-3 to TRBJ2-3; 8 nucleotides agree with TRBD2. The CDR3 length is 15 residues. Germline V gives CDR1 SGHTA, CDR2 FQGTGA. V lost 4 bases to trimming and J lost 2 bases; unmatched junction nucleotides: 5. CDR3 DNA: TGTGCCAGCAGCTCTTTAGCGGGAACCACAGATACGCAGTATTTT. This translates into CASSSLAGTTDTQYF.

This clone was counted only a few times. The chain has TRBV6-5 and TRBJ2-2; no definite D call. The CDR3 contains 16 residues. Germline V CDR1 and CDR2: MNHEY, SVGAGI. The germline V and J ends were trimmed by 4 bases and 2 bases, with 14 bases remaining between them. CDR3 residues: CASSLLMMGNTGELFF. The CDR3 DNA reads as TGTGCCAGCAGTTTACTAATGATGGGTAACACCGGGGAGCTGTTTTTT.

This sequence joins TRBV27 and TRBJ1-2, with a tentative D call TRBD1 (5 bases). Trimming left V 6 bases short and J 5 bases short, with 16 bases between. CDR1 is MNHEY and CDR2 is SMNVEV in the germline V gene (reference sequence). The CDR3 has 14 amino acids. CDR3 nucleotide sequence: TGTGCCAGCAGCAAAGCCAGCAGGGTGTATGGCTACACCTTC. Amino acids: CASSKASRVYGYTF.

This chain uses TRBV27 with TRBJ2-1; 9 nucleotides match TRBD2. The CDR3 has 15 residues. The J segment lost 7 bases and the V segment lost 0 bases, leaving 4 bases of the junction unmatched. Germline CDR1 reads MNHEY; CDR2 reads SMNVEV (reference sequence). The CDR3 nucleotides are TGTGCCAGCAGTTTATCGTTCCTAGCGGGAAATGAGCAGTTCTTC. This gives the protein CASSLSFLAGNEQFF.

The CDR3 loop is CASSKAKGEPLETQYF. The CDR3 DNA reads as TGTGCCAGCAGCAAAGCGAAGGGAGAGCCCCTAGAGACCCAGTACTTC. V and J are TRBV21-1 and TRBJ2-5; the DNA was not compared with TRBD2, the D call given in the table. TRBV21-1 is an annotated pseudogene. This CDR3 has 16 residues.

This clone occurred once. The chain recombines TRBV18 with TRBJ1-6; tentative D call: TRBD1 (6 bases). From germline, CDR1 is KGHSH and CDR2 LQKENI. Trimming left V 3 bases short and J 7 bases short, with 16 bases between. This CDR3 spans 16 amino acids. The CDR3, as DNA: TGTGCCAGCTCACCCCTACACTCGGACAGAAATTCACCCCTCCACTTT. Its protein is CASSPLHSDRNSPLHF.

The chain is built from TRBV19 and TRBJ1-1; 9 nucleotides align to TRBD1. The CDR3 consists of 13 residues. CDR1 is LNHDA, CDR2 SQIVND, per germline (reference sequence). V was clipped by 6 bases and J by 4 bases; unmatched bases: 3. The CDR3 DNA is TGTGCCAGTAGAGACAGGGGGACCACTGAAGCTTTCTTT. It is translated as CASRDRGTTEAFF.

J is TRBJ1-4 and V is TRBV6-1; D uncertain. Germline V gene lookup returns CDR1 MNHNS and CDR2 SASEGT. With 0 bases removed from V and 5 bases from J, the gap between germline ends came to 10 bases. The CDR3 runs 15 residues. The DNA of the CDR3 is TGTGCCAGCAGTGAAGCAGCCGTCCTAAATGAAAAACTGTTTTTT. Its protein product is CASSEAAVLNEKLFF.

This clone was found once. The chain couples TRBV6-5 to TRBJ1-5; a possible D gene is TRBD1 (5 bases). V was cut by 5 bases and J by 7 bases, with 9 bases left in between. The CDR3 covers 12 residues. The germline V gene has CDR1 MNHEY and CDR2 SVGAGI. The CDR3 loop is CASSNPGQPQHF. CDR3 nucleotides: TGTGCCAGCAGTAACCCAGGGCAGCCCCAGCATTTT.

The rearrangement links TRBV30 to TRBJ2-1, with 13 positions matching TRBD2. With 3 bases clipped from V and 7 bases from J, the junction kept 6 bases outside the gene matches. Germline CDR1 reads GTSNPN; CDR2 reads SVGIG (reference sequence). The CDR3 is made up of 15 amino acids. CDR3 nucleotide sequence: TGTGCCTGGAGCCCCGGACTAGCGGGGGTTAATGAGCAGTTCTTC. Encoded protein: CAWSPGLAGVNEQFF.

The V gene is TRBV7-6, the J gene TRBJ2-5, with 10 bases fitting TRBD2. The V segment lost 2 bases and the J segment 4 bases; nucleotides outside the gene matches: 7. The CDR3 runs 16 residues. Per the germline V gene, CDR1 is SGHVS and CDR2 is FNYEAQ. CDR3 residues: CASSLILAGSGETQYF. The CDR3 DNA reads TGTGCCAGCAGCTTAATACTAGCGGGGAGTGGAGAGACCCAGTACTTC.

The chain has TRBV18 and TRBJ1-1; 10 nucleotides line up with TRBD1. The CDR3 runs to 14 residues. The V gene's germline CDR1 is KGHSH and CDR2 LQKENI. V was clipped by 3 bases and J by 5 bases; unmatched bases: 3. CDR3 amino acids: CASSPSGQGTEAFF. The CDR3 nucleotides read TGTGCCAGCTCACCTTCGGGACAGGGGACTGAAGCTTTCTTT.

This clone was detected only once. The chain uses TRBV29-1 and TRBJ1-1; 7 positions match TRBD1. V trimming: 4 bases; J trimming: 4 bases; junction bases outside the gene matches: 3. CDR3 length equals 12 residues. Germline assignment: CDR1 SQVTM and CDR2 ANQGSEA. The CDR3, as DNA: TGCAGCGTTGGACAGGGAATCACTGAAGCTTTCTTT. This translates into CSVGQGITEAFF.

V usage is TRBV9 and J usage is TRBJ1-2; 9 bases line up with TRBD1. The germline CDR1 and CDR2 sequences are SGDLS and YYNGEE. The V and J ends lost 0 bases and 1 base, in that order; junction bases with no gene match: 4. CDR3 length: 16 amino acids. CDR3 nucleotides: TGTGCCAGCAGCGTAGCCTTGACAGGGGGTAACTATGGCTACACCTTC. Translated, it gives CASSVALTGGNYGYTF.

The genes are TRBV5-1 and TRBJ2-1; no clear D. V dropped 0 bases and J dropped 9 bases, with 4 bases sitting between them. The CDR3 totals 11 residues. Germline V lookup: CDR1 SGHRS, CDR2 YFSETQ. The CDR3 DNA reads TGCGCCAGCAGCTTGGATAGTGAGCAGTTCTTC. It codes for CASSLDSEQFF.

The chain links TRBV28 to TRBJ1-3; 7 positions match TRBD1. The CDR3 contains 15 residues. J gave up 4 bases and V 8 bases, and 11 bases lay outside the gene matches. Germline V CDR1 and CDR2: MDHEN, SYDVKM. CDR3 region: CASLEPQGGGNTIYF. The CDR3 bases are TGTGCCAGCTTAGAACCCCAGGGGGGCGGAAACACCATATATTTT.

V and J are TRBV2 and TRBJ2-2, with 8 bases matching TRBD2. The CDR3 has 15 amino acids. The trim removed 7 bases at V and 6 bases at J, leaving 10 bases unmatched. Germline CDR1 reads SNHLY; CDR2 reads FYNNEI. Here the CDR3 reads CASMRGERRPGELFF. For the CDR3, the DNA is TGTGCCAGCATGCGGGGGGAGAGGCGACCCGGGGAGCTGTTTTTT.

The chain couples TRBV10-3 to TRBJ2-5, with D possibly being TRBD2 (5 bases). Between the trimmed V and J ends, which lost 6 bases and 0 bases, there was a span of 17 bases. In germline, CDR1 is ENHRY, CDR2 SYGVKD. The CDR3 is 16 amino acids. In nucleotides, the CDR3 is TGTGCCATCAGCAGAACGGCGAACGGGGACCAAGAGACCCAGTACTTC. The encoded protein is CAISRTANGDQETQYF.